These T cell receptor beta chains were read from a single sample in a study of cytotoxic CD8 clonotypes in ibrutinib-treated CLL. Some clones are missing from TCRdb's copy, which holds only in-frame ones; the method was immunoSEQ multiplex PCR. Here the sample spans around 60,000 clones, roughly 71% being singletons. The sequences come from PBMCs, collected after 12 months of ibrutinib treatment. These receptors all stem from a human donor with chronic lymphocytic leukemia. The conserved cysteine and the conserved F or W are not part of the CDR3 here. For some rows the clone size is stated as once, few or many, or as a class when expanded; others skip it.

abundance,j_gene,v_gene,CDR3aa
-,TRBJ1-4,TRBV2,ASRPGQGGEKLF
-,TRBJ2-4,TRBV7-9,ASSLGTSGRTQY
few,TRBJ1-2,TRBV14,ASSGRLRRGEAEGYT
-,TRBJ1-2,TRBV9,ASSVEAGVSSYT
-,TRBJ1-5,TRBV2,ASSWGGQPQH
-,TRBJ1-5,TRBV19,ASSISTGLNQPQH
once,TRBJ2-5,TRBV11-2,ASSYWIIEQETQY
-,TRBJ2-7,TRBV9,ASSVGTEAYEQY
-,TRBJ2-5,TRBV28,ASSSGQDQETQY
-,TRBJ2-5,TRBV4-1,ASSQVFGDRGLEETQY
-,TRBJ2-7,TRBV2,ASSERPPGQDTYEQY
-,TRBJ2-2,TRBV5-4,ASSFSGIFNHGELF
-,TRBJ2-7,TRBV5-1,ASSSEVLGSSYEQY
-,TRBJ2-7,TRBV7-9,ASSSQYEQY
-,TRBJ1-5,TRBV12-2,ASRFARRTGELILSNQPQH
few,TRBJ2-3,TRBV9,ASSAGQGTDTQY
-,TRBJ2-5,TRBV9,ASSVAMASGMETQY
-,TRBJ2-2,TRBV4-2,ASSQVAGGDTGELF
few,TRBJ2-7,TRBV18,ASSPLPAEQY
-,TRBJ2-1,TRBV7-9,ASSLRTGMGFNEQF
-,TRBJ1-1,TRBV27,ASSLSTRTRNLEAF
-,TRBJ1-2,TRBV5-1,ASSLVATDYGYT
once,TRBJ1-4,TRBV27,ASSLWINEKLF
-,TRBJ2-7,TRBV5-1,ASSRDSTSYEQY
-,TRBJ1-2,TRBV5-1,ASSLGQGPYGYT